A selection of T cell receptor beta chains follows, all from one sample in a study of T cells after posttransplantation cyclophosphamide. Assay used: immunoSEQ multiplex PCR; TCRdb lists only in-frame clones, some missing. The table lists more than 30,000 clones, about 90% of them singletons. Source material: naive CD4+ T cells sorted from PBMCs. These TCRs come from a woman between 55 and 75 years old in good health, CMV-negative, and a related stem cell transplant donor. Each CDR3 is given with its conserved first and last residue. Fields, in order: CDR3 protein, CDR3 DNA, V gene, J gene, clone size, D gene. D genes are given only for firm matches. Expanded clones are given a class, and other clones once, few, many or no size at all.

cdr3_aa: CASSSQDMNTEAFF
cdr3_nt: TGTGCCAGTAGTAGCCAGGACATGAACACTGAAGCTTTCTTT
v_call: TRBV19
j_call: TRBJ1-1
clone_size: .
d_call: .

cdr3_aa: CASSIQEYGYTF
cdr3_nt: TGTGCCAGTAGTATACAGGAATATGGCTACACCTTC
v_call: TRBV19
j_call: TRBJ1-2
clone_size: .
d_call: .

cdr3_aa: CASSFTGVGQPQHF
cdr3_nt: TGTGCCAGCAGCTTTACAGGGGTGGGTCAGCCCCAGCATTTT
v_call: TRBV11-3
j_call: TRBJ1-5
clone_size: once
d_call: TRBD1

cdr3_aa: CASRYEGANEQYF
cdr3_nt: TGTGCCAGCCGCTATGAGGGGGCGAACGAGCAGTACTTC
v_call: TRBV2
j_call: TRBJ2-7
clone_size: .
d_call: TRBD1

cdr3_aa: CASSPRWEAEQGELFF
cdr3_nt: TGTGCCAGCTCACCACGTTGGGAGGCAGAGCAAGGGGAGCTGTTTTTT
v_call: TRBV18
j_call: TRBJ2-2
clone_size: .
d_call: .

cdr3_aa: CSGGREVAFF
cdr3_nt: TGCAGTGGAGGTCGGGAGGTGGCTTTCTTT
v_call: TRBV20-1
j_call: TRBJ1-1
clone_size: .
d_call: .

cdr3_aa: CASSIEQGAGQPQHF
cdr3_nt: TGCGCCAGCAGCATAGAACAGGGGGCAGGTCAGCCCCAGCATTTT
v_call: TRBV5-1
j_call: TRBJ1-5
clone_size: .
d_call: TRBD1

cdr3_aa: CASRGAGISYEQYF
cdr3_nt: TGTGCCAGCCGGGGGGCGGGGATCTCCTACGAGCAGTACTTC
v_call: TRBV28
j_call: TRBJ2-7
clone_size: .
d_call: .

cdr3_aa: CASQVSSYNEQFF
cdr3_nt: TGCGCCAGTCAGGTGAGCTCCTACAATGAGCAGTTCTTC
v_call: TRBV10-2
j_call: TRBJ2-1
clone_size: .
d_call: .

cdr3_aa: CAWSRDRFNYGYTF
cdr3_nt: TGTGCCTGGAGCAGGGACAGGTTTAACTATGGCTACACCTTC
v_call: TRBV30
j_call: TRBJ1-2
clone_size: .
d_call: TRBD1

cdr3_aa: CASSLVSGARAYEQYF
cdr3_nt: TGTGCCAGCAGCTTGGTTTCTGGGGCGCGAGCGTACGAGCAGTACTTC
v_call: TRBV7-2
j_call: TRBJ2-7
clone_size: .
d_call: .

cdr3_aa: CAISGQGSGANVLTF
cdr3_nt: TGTGCCATCAGTGGACAGGGTTCGGGGGCCAACGTCCTGACTTTC
v_call: TRBV10-3
j_call: TRBJ2-6
clone_size: .
d_call: TRBD1

cdr3_aa: CAIFSTDDYGYTF
cdr3_nt: TGTGCCATCTTTTCGACAGACGACTATGGCTACACCTTC
v_call: TRBV10-3
j_call: TRBJ1-2
clone_size: .
d_call: .

cdr3_aa: CASSYSRDRTDTQYF
cdr3_nt: TGCGCCAGCAGCTACTCCCGGGATCGCACAGATACGCAGTATTTT
v_call: TRBV4-3
j_call: TRBJ2-3
clone_size: .
d_call: .

cdr3_aa: CASSSRDRNTDTQYF
cdr3_nt: TGTGCCAGCAGCTCCCGGGACAGGAACACAGATACGCAGTATTTT
v_call: TRBV6-6
j_call: TRBJ2-3
clone_size: .
d_call: TRBD1

cdr3_aa: CASSLGQGSGNEQFF
cdr3_nt: TGTGCCAGCAGCTTGGGACAGGGGAGTGGCAATGAGCAGTTCTTC
v_call: TRBV7-2
j_call: TRBJ2-1
clone_size: .
d_call: TRBD1

cdr3_aa: CASSPGQLYQPQHF
cdr3_nt: TGTGCCAGCAGCCCGGGACAGCTATATCAGCCCCAGCATTTT
v_call: TRBV7-2
j_call: TRBJ1-5
clone_size: .
d_call: TRBD1

cdr3_aa: CASTPGLAGDTQYF
cdr3_nt: TGTGCCAGCACCCCGGGACTAGCGGGAGATACGCAGTATTTT
v_call: TRBV7-3
j_call: TRBJ2-3
clone_size: .
d_call: TRBD2

cdr3_aa: CASSRRGRITEAFF
cdr3_nt: TGTGCCAGCTCAAGGCGGGGGCGTATCACTGAAGCTTTCTTT
v_call: TRBV7-2
j_call: TRBJ1-1
clone_size: .
d_call: .

cdr3_aa: CASSRGRLAPRDEQFF
cdr3_nt: TGTGCCAGCAGCCGCGGAAGACTAGCACCCAGGGATGAGCAGTTCTTC
v_call: TRBV4-2
j_call: TRBJ2-1
clone_size: .
d_call: TRBD2

cdr3_aa: CASEIRTSGGAGEQFF
cdr3_nt: TGTGCCAGCGAGATCAGGACTAGCGGGGGGGCTGGTGAGCAGTTCTTC
v_call: TRBV27
j_call: TRBJ2-1
clone_size: .
d_call: TRBD2

cdr3_aa: CASSSDRNTEAFF
cdr3_nt: TGTGCCAGCAGCTCCGACAGGAACACTGAAGCTTTCTTT
v_call: TRBV7-9
j_call: TRBJ1-1
clone_size: .
d_call: .